The source of this T cell receptor beta chain is a study of cytomegalovirus exposure and HLA in healthy donors. Study-wide results and limits: Upon later analysis, HLA-associated TCR beta chains proved more clonally expanded than other, equally common chains. Most TCR sequences were uncommon, yet certain public TCRs appeared in many donors. Later genetic work tied a missense DCLRE1C variant to beta-chain V and J trimming.

Primers: 60 Vbeta forward and 13 Jbeta reverse. The protocol was immunoSEQ multiplex PCR, while the TCRdb copy is restricted to in-frame clones and leaves out a portion. Of 80,000 to 95,000 clones in the sample, 78% were seen once. The V gene's germline CDR1 is SGHTA and CDR2 FQGNSA. This CDR3 spans 14 amino acids. The V gene lost 3 bases and the J gene lost 3 bases, with 9 bases spanning the gap. A note on this clone: Its specificity is unknown.

The receptor comes from a man between 18 and 35 years old in good health and CMV-seropositive. What was sequenced was PBMCs. The chain combines TRBV7-2 with TRBJ2-4; D not resolved. The CDR3 loop is CASSFQSDKNIQYF. In DNA, the CDR3 is TGTGCCAGCAGCTTTCAGTCCGACAAAAACATTCAGTACTTC.